This TCR beta chain is from a study of T cells after yellow fever vaccination. The CDR3 length is 18 residues. With 3 bases removed from V and 3 bases from J, the gap between germline ends came to 23 bases. TCRdb reprocessed the 5' RACE reads with MiXCR, giving one entry per CDR3 protein. The repertoire has more than 9,000 distinct CDR3 sequences, more than 4% of them found once; the top ten carry 1.6%. This clonotype ranks as medium-sized (0.01 to 0.1%). Study outcomes and limitations: Primary-vaccination clones mostly resurfaced post-booster (under 98% CD4, roughly 90% CD8).

Sequencing was performed on PBMCs, either bulk or a sorted T-cell subset (CD4+, CD8+, memory, or dextramer-sorted; not recorded which), taken approximately 15 days after the first yellow fever vaccination. The TCR comes from a young man who received the YFV17D yellow fever vaccine. The J gene is TRBJ1-2, the V gene TRBV12-3 or TRBV12-4; D unclear. The CDR3 loop reads CASSFGGFGRFDDYGYTF. CDR3 nucleotides: TGTGCCAGCAGTTTTGGCGGATTCGGTCGGTTTGACGACTATGGCTACACCTTC.